These T cell receptor beta chains were read from a single sample in a study of tumor T cells in aggressive B-cell lymphoma. The protocol was immunoSEQ multiplex PCR, while the TCRdb copy is restricted to in-frame clones and leaves out a portion. This sample yields thousands of clones, of which 90% to 95% are seen a single time; over 4% belongs to the top ten. Input material: tumor tissue. The origin of the receptors is an adult with diffuse large B cell lymphoma. Each CDR3 is given with its conserved first and last residue. D genes are given only for firm matches. Clone size is given for some rows only: seen once, a few or many times, or a class if the clone is expanded.

V gene	clone size	D gene	J gene	CDR3 length	CDR3 DNA	CDR3 protein
TRBV19	.	.	TRBJ2-3	16	TGTGCCAGTAGCCAAATACCCAGGCTTAGCACAGATACGCAGTATTTT	CASSQIPRLSTDTQYF
TRBV5-6	.	.	TRBJ1-1	13	TGTGCCAGCGGCAGGGATATGAACACTGAAGCTTTCTTT	CASGRDMNTEAFF
TRBV19	.	TRBD2	TRBJ2-5	16	TGTGCCAGTAGTATCGGGGGCGGGGGGGCTGGTGAGACCCAGTACTTC	CASSIGGGGAGETQYF
TRBV4-3	once	TRBD1	TRBJ2-2	14	TGCGCCAGCAGCCATCGACAGGGAATGGGGGAGCTGTTTTTT	CASSHRQGMGELFF
TRBV6-5	.	.	TRBJ1-4	14	TGTGCCAGCAGCCGCGGTACAACTAATGAAAAACTGTTTTTT	CASSRGTTNEKLFF
TRBV2	.	.	TRBJ1-6	13	TGTGCCAGCATTGACAATTATAATTCACCCCTCCACTTT	CASIDNYNSPLHF
TRBV7-9	once	TRBD2	TRBJ2-1	16	TGTGCCAGCAGCTTAAGCCTAGCGGGGGCCTACAATGAGCAGTTCTTC	CASSLSLAGAYNEQFF
TRBV27	.	.	TRBJ1-1	17	TGTGCCAGCAGTTTAAAAGCGGGTGGGGCGGTGAACACTGAAGCTTTCTTT	CASSLKAGGAVNTEAFF
TRBV6-4	.	.	TRBJ2-1	14	TGTGCCAGCAGTGACCGGGAAGGGGGTAATGAGCAGTTCTTC	CASSDREGGNEQFF
TRBV5-6	.	TRBD1	TRBJ1-5	14	TGTGCCAGCAGCTGGGGGACAGGGGGCAGGCCCCAGCATTTT	CASSWGTGGRPQHF
TRBV6-4	.	.	TRBJ2-3	12	TGTGCCAGCAGTTTAGACGGGGATACGCAGTATTTT	CASSLDGDTQYF
TRBV7-2	.	.	TRBJ1-1	16	TGTGCCAGCAGCTTTCCCATGGGGGGTGAAGACACTGAAGCTTTCTTT	CASSFPMGGEDTEAFF
TRBV7-2	.	.	TRBJ2-7	14	TGTGCCAGCAGCTTCGCCTCGACTACCCGCGAGCAGTACTTC	CASSFASTTREQYF
TRBV2	.	.	TRBJ2-5	13	TGTGCCAGCAGTCAAGACGGGGAGGAGACCCAGTACTTC	CASSQDGEETQYF
TRBV7-2	.	.	TRBJ2-5	15	TGTGCCAGCAGCTTTAGGTCGGGGTGGGAAGAGACCCAGTACTTC	CASSFRSGWEETQYF
TRBV7-9	.	TRBD2	TRBJ2-2	14	TGTGCCAGCAGCGCGGGACTAGCGGTCGGGGAGCTGTTTTTT	CASSAGLAVGELFF
TRBV30	.	TRBD2	TRBJ2-5	15	TGTGCCTGGAGTGAGTTGGGGACTAGCGGCGACGCCCAGTACTTC	CAWSELGTSGDAQYF
TRBV2	.	.	TRBJ2-5	12	TGTGCCAGCAGAACCACAGGGGAGACCCAGTACTTC	CASRTTGETQYF
TRBV19	once	.	TRBJ2-2	14	TGTGCCAGTTTGGACAGAGCCAACACCGGGGAGCTGTTTTTT	CASLDRANTGELFF
TRBV7-2	.	.	TRBJ1-6	16	TGTGCCAGCAGCTTAGTTGGGGGCGCAAACGATTCACCCCTCCACTTT	CASSLVGGANDSPLHF
TRBV10-3	.	TRBD2	TRBJ2-5	14	TGTGCCATCAGTGCGGCGGGGGGGCGGGGGACCCAGTACTTC	CAISAAGGRGTQYF
TRBV7-6	.	TRBD1	TRBJ1-5	15	TGTGCCAGCAGTCCCGGGACAGGGAGCGATCAGCCCCAGCATTTT	CASSPGTGSDQPQHF
TRBV28	.	.	TRBJ1-1	13	TGTGCCAGCAGTCCACCCCTGACCGGGGAAGTTTTCTTT	CASSPPLTGEVFF
TRBV7-9	.	.	TRBJ2-3	17	TGTGCCAGCAGCTTAGCCAGTCAGGGACTGGTTGTAGATACGCAGTATTTT	CASSLASQGLVVDTQYF